This TCR beta chain was sequenced for a study of cytomegalovirus exposure and HLA in healthy donors. Study as a whole: Unique TCR beta sequences numbering around 110 million came from 150 million to 200 million T cells in an earlier analysis. From donors who were HLA-typed, an early data release held about 89 million unique TCRs.

Germline V gene sequence: CDR1 MGHRA, CDR2 YSYEKL. This CDR3 is 15 amino acids long. V was trimmed by 4 bases and J by 1 base, leaving 14 bases between them. Use of 60 Vbeta and 13 Jbeta primers characterized the PCR. Only in-frame clones appear in the TCRdb table, and some are missing; sequencing was by immunoSEQ multiplex PCR. This table has 100,000 or so clones, around 75% appearing once. Whole-study results and caveats: Most TCR sequences were rare, but some public TCRs occurred in many donors.

For this clone: Its antigen is undetermined.

The chain uses TRBV4-1 and TRBJ2-7; the D is unclear. The TCR was taken from a man aged 25-45 years in good health and CMV-seronegative. The sequencing sample was made of PBMCs. The CDR3 DNA follows: TGCGCCAGCAGCCCCGATTACAGTAGATCCTACGAGCAGTACTTC. It specifies CASSPDYSRSYEQYF.